A selection of T cell receptor beta chains follows, all from one sample in a study of human T cells and chemical hapten exposure. TCRdb reanalysed the 5' RACE reads using MiXCR and keeps one entry per CDR3 protein. The sample lists 150,000 or so distinct CDR3 sequences, about 4% occurring once. The source is a female donor in good health. The CDR3 runs from the conserved cysteine through the conserved F or W. D genes are given only for firm matches. A clone size is listed for some rows: how often the clone was seen (once, few, many), or a class if it is expanded.

size | J | V | D | DNA | CDR3
few | TRBJ2-7 | TRBV6-1 | NA | TGTGCCGGTCGCCAGGGGTCGAGGGAGCAGTACTTC | CAGRQGSREQYF
many | TRBJ1-2 | TRBV5-1 | NA | TGCGCCAGCAGCTCCGGGATTTATGGCTACACCTTC | CASSSGIYGYTF
many | TRBJ2-1 | TRBV20-1 | TRBD2 | TGCAGTGCTAGAAGCCCTAGCGGAAGCTCCTACAATGAGCAGTTCTTC | CSARSPSGSSYNEQFF
many | TRBJ2-1 | TRBV7-2 | TRBD2 | TGTGCCAGCAGCCGAGCAAGGACTAGCGGGGGGATGGATGAGCAGTTCTTC | CASSRARTSGGMDEQFF
NA | TRBJ2-1 | TRBV4-3 | NA | TGCGCCAGCAGCCAAGACACGAGCTCCTACAATGAGCAGTTCTTC | CASSQDTSSYNEQFF
NA | TRBJ2-2 | TRBV3-1 | TRBD2 | TGTGCCAGCAGCCGACTAGCGGGGGGGCCCGGGGAGCTGTTTTTT | CASSRLAGGPGELFF
NA | TRBJ2-2 | TRBV7-7 | TRBD1 | TGTGCTGGGGGGAAGACAGGGGAGACCGGGGAGCTGTTTTTT | CAGGKTGETGELFF
many | TRBJ2-6 | TRBV27 | TRBD2 | TGTGCCACAGCGGGGATCGCCCTCTCTGGGGCCAACGTCCTGACTTTC | CATAGIALSGANVLTF
many | TRBJ1-2 | TRBV6-5 | NA | TGTGCCAGCAGTTCCATACTCGACAGGAACTATGGCTACACCTTC | CASSSILDRNYGYTF
many | TRBJ1-1 | TRBV7-9 | TRBD1 | TGTGCCAGCAGTTCTCCAGGGGGCGAGGGCACTGAAGCTTTCTTT | CASSSPGGEGTEAFF
many | TRBJ2-2 | TRBV25-1 | NA | TGTGCCAGCAGGGAGAATACAGGGCACACCGGGGAGCTGTTTTTT | CASRENTGHTGELFF
many | TRBJ2-7 | TRBV20-1 | NA | TGCAGTGCTAGAGATGTGGTTAACTACGAGCAGTACTTC | CSARDVVNYEQYF
many | TRBJ1-2 | TRBV9 | NA | TGTGCCAGCAGCGTATCTTACAATGGCTACACCTTC | CASSVSYNGYTF